This TCR beta chain was profiled in a study of blood T cell repertoires in COVID-19. Germline assignment: CDR1 MNHEY and CDR2 SMNVEV (reference sequence). The CDR3 loop spans 15 amino acids. The junction had 6 bases not matched to a gene; V was cut back by 5 bases and J by 3 bases. Participants came from about 24 US areas, aged roughly 18 to 89 years. Grouping used clinical history reported by participants in a survey and questionnaire. Recovered status applied to Cohort 3 donors who had two consecutive negative PCRs. It also applied to those with clearance or with symptom resolution. The table came from immunoSEQ multiplex PCR; TCRdb's copy has only in-frame clones and leaves some out. In the table there are hundreds of thousands of clones, 90% of which are singletons.

The specimen sequenced was PBMCs or T cells enriched from blood (not recorded which). This receptor was taken from a man in his sixties who had recovered from COVID-19. The V call is TRBV27, the J call TRBJ2-7, with 11 bases aligning to TRBD2. The CDR3 protein is CASSRGTSGHYEQYF. The CDR3 coding sequence is TGTGCCAGCAGTCGAGGGACTAGCGGACACTACGAGCAGTACTTC.